This T cell receptor (beta chain) was documented in a study of T cells after yellow fever vaccination. The V end lost 0 bases, the J end lost 11 bases, and 7 bases lay between the germline ends. The CDR3 is 11 residues long. Germline CDR1 SGHKS, CDR2 YYEKEE (reference sequence). TCRdb re-analysed the 5' RACE reads in MiXCR, keeping a single row per CDR3 protein. The repertoire holds about 340,000 distinct CDR3 sequences, with 8.7% as singletons. The TCR sequence derives from a young man who received the YFV17D yellow fever vaccine. This chain uses TRBV5-5 with TRBJ2-3; D is unclear. The specimen was PBMCs, collected on the day of the first yellow fever vaccination. The CDR3 loop is CASSLESGQYF. In nucleotides, the CDR3 is TGTGCCAGCAGCTTGGAATCAGGGCAGTATTTT.